The clone carrying this T cell receptor (beta chain) was seen a handful of times. The antigen is unknown. This entry is derived from a study of blood T cells in healthy people across ages. General study results and limits: In long-lived donors, naive CD4+ cell counts and diversity exceeded those of aged donors. Diversity was estimated from one million T cells, and these estimates were considered underestimates.

The second PCR ran about 6 to 11 cycles with a sample-barcoded 5' primer and J-beta primers. MiXCR, run by TCRdb on the 5' RACE reads, gives a single entry per CDR3 protein. The sample includes around 1,500,000 distinct CDR3 sequences, approximately 42% seen only once; the top ten take approximately 7.9%. Every donor provided roughly 10 milliliters of peripheral blood. Every sample yielded at least 6 million isolated PBMCs. The V and J ends lost 8 bases and 6 bases respectively, with 17 bases between them. Germline assignment: CDR1 DFQATT and CDR2 SNEGSKA (reference sequence). This CDR3 is built from 13 residues.

V is TRBV20-1 and J is TRBJ2-4; D possibly uses TRBD1 or TRBD2 (5 bases each). The source of this sequence is a woman under 30 in good health. Sequencing was carried out using blood. The CDR3 loop reads CSSPEGPRNIQYF. The CDR3 nucleotides are TGCAGTTCTCCCGAGGGGCCGAGAAACATTCAGTACTTC.